Given below is one TCR beta chain in context. In alopecia areata patients, both lesional scalp punch biopsies and peripheral blood were collected. These data are taken from a study of CD8+ T cells in alopecia areata. As for the study in general: A 6-month off-drug phase came after tofacitinib, which had lasted 6 to 18 months.

Between the trimmed V and J ends, which lost 2 bases and 6 bases, there was a span of 2 bases. Germline assignment: CDR1 SGHTA and CDR2 FQGNSA. This CDR3 is 12 amino acids long. Investigators isolated RNA and reverse transcribed it into cDNA to act as the sequencing template. Sequencing used immunoSEQ multiplex PCR; TCRdb keeps in-frame clones, though not all of them. The table records 200,000 to 250,000 clones, roughly 57% of them present only once. This material consisted of CD4+ T cells sorted from blood, taken at week 0. This receptor was taken from a human donor with alopecia areata. The genes are TRBV7-2 and TRBJ1-6; no firm D call. The CDR3 coding sequence is TGTGCCAGCAGCTTAACTAATTCACCCCTCCACTTT. It specifies CASSLTNSPLHF.